A selection of T cell receptor beta chains follows, all from one sample in a study of blood T cell repertoires in COVID-19. Some clones are missing from TCRdb's copy, which holds only in-frame ones; the method was immunoSEQ multiplex PCR. The sample shows more than 250,000 clones, approximately 90% of them seen only once. Sequencing input: peripheral blood. These receptors were taken from a woman between 50 and 59 years old with COVID-19, enrolled during active disease. CDR3s include the opening cysteine and the closing phenylalanine or tryptophan. A D gene is named only where the DNA matches it firmly. The size of a clone is reported for some rows only, either as once, few or many, or as a class for expanded clones.

D	V	J	size	CDR3	DNA
TRBD2	TRBV7-6	TRBJ2-7	.	CASSLGGGSGDEQYF	TGTGCCAGCAGCTTAGGGGGAGGGAGTGGAGACGAGCAGTACTTC
TRBD1	TRBV12-3/TRBV12-4	TRBJ1-1	.	CASRLTGATEAFF	TGTGCCAGCAGGCTCACAGGGGCCACTGAAGCTTTCTTT
TRBD2	TRBV11-2	TRBJ2-7	.	CASSLDGLATEQYF	TGTGCCAGCAGCTTAGACGGACTAGCGACTGAGCAGTACTTC
TRBD2	TRBV5-4	TRBJ2-3	once	CASSFSGSTDTQYF	TGTGCCAGCAGCTTTAGCGGGAGCACAGATACGCAGTATTTT
TRBD2	TRBV14	TRBJ2-7	.	CASSSLSGDLYEQYF	TGTGCCAGCAGCTCCCTCAGCGGGGACCTCTACGAGCAGTACTTC
.	TRBV18	TRBJ2-2	.	CASSDDRSKPAGELFF	TGTGCCAGCTCAGACGACAGGAGTAAACCCGCGGGGGAGCTGTTTTTT
TRBD1	TRBV16	TRBJ1-1	.	CASSQNRGFEAFF	TGTGCCAGCAGCCAAAACAGGGGTTTTGAAGCTTTCTTT
.	TRBV18	TRBJ1-2	.	CASSPRRGNYGYTF	TGTGCCAGCTCGCCAAGGAGGGGAAACTATGGCTACACCTTC
TRBD1	TRBV7-9	TRBJ1-1	.	CASSPQDRRNTEAFF	TGTGCCAGCAGCCCGCAGGACAGGAGGAACACTGAAGCTTTCTTT
.	TRBV30	TRBJ1-3	.	CAWRGAVSGNTIYF	TGTGCCTGGAGGGGGGCCGTCTCTGGAAACACCATATATTTT
.	TRBV3-1/TRBV3-2	TRBJ2-2	once	CASSRGPGELFF	TGTGCCAGCAGCCGAGGGCCCGGGGAGCTGTTTTTT
.	TRBV7-2	TRBJ1-2	.	CASSPRTTYGYTF	TGTGCCAGCAGTCCCAGGACAACCTATGGCTACACCTTC
TRBD1	TRBV3-1/TRBV3-2	TRBJ1-4	.	CASSPTGTDEKLFF	TGTGCCAGCAGCCCGACAGGGACGGATGAAAAACTGTTTTTT
.	TRBV11-3	TRBJ2-3	.	CASSPGRGSDTQYF	TGTGCCAGCAGCCCCGGAAGGGGATCAGATACGCAGTATTTT
TRBD1	TRBV29-1	TRBJ2-3	.	CSVEWTGDRGDTQYF	TGCAGCGTTGAGTGGACAGGGGATCGGGGGGATACGCAGTATTTT
.	TRBV14	TRBJ2-7	.	CASSRTNPYEQYF	TGTGCCAGCAGCCGCACAAACCCCTACGAGCAGTACTTC
.	TRBV28	TRBJ2-3	.	CASSSRTGPGTDTQYF	TGTGCCAGCAGTTCTCGCACCGGTCCGGGCACAGATACGCAGTATTTT
.	TRBV29-1	TRBJ1-5	.	CSVSGLGGGDSNQPQHF	TGCAGCGTTTCGGGACTTGGAGGAGGTGATAGCAATCAGCCCCAGCATTTT
.	TRBV4-2	TRBJ1-1	.	CASSQGVPQNTEAFF	TGTGCCAGCAGCCAAGGCGTCCCGCAGAACACTGAAGCTTTCTTT
.	TRBV10-3	TRBJ1-1	.	CAISEIIRAEAFF	TGTGCCATCAGTGAGATCATCAGGGCCGAAGCTTTCTTT
.	TRBV30	TRBJ2-6	.	CAWSVQGRGWGANVLTF	TGTGCCTGGAGTGTACAGGGCAGGGGTTGGGGGGCCAACGTCCTGACTTTC
.	TRBV7-8	TRBJ2-1	once	CASSLGGSLGYEQFF	TGTGCCAGCAGCTTAGGAGGGTCCCTGGGGTATGAGCAGTTCTTC
.	TRBV2	TRBJ2-1	.	CASSPQGIAYNEQFF	TGTGCCAGCAGTCCACAGGGAATAGCCTACAATGAGCAGTTCTTC
.	TRBV30	TRBJ1-5	.	CAWSGVLDQPQHF	TGTGCCTGGAGTGGAGTGCTGGATCAGCCCCAGCATTTT
.	TRBV19	TRBJ1-5	.	CASSTLGHSNQPQHF	TGTGCCAGTAGTACGTTGGGACACAGCAATCAGCCCCAGCATTTT
.	TRBV27	TRBJ1-5	.	CASSSRGNQPQHF	TGTGCCAGCTCCTCGCGGGGCAATCAGCCCCAGCATTTT
.	TRBV18	TRBJ2-5	.	CASSPQRVETQYF	TGTGCCAGCTCACCACAGCGCGTTGAGACCCAGTACTTC
.	TRBV30	TRBJ1-5	.	CAWSLGGRDQPQHF	TGTGCCTGGAGCCTAGGGGGTAGAGATCAGCCCCAGCATTTT
.	TRBV5-4	TRBJ2-5	once	CASSLGGIPETQYF	TGTGCCAGCAGCCTGGGCGGGATTCCAGAGACCCAGTACTTC
TRBD1	TRBV2	TRBJ2-7	.	CASSNKRDRVDF	TGTGCCAGCAGTAATAAACGGGACAGGGTCGACTTC
TRBD1	TRBV5-1	TRBJ1-2	.	CASSSKTGGGSGYTF	TGCGCCAGCAGCTCTAAAACAGGGGGCGGGTCAGGCTACACCTTC
TRBD2	TRBV13	TRBJ2-1	.	CASSPDPGLAGGHRNEQFF	TGTGCCAGCAGCCCGGATCCAGGACTAGCGGGAGGGCATCGGAATGAGCAGTTCTTC
.	TRBV15	TRBJ2-1	.	CATSRDSGAYNEQFF	TGTGCCACCAGCAGAGATAGCGGAGCCTACAATGAGCAGTTCTTC
.	TRBV6-5	TRBJ1-2	once	CATLVRPLNGYTF	TGTGCCACCCTGGTGAGGCCGTTAAACGGCTACACCTTC
.	TRBV18	TRBJ1-5	.	CASSPSADSLNQPQHF	TGTGCCAGCTCACCATCAGCGGACTCATTGAACCAGCCCCAGCATTTT
TRBD2	TRBV5-1	TRBJ2-1	.	CASSLEGLADNEQFF	TGCGCCAGCAGCTTGGAGGGACTAGCCGACAATGAGCAGTTCTTC
.	TRBV14	TRBJ1-4	.	CASSPIGGAGEKLFF	TGTGCCAGCAGCCCAATAGGAGGGGCAGGGGAAAAACTGTTTTTT
.	TRBV29-1	TRBJ2-7	few	CSVGAQGSWYF	TGCAGCGTTGGTGCACAGGGTTCCTGGTACTTC
TRBD1	TRBV24-1	TRBJ1-5	.	CATSDSELGQDSNQPQHF	TGTGCCACCAGTGATTCCGAGCTCGGACAGGATAGCAATCAGCCCCAGCATTTT
.	TRBV30	TRBJ2-5	.	CAWSVIGGSLKGSQYF	TGTGCCTGGAGTGTAATAGGTGGATCCCTCAAAGGGAGCCAGTACTTC
TRBD1	TRBV11-2	TRBJ2-5	.	CASSAGQGVGETQYF	TGTGCCAGCAGCGCGGGACAGGGGGTAGGGGAGACCCAGTACTTC
.	TRBV30	TRBJ2-5	.	CAWSAWGRRETQYF	TGTGCCTGGAGTGCCTGGGGGCGAAGGGAGACCCAGTACTTC
TRBD2	TRBV24-1	TRBJ2-1	once	CATSDTTSGFYNEQFF	TGTGCCACCAGTGATACGACTAGCGGCTTTTACAATGAGCAGTTCTTC
TRBD1	TRBV5-1	TRBJ2-3	.	CASSLRDRDPDTQYF	TGCGCCAGCAGCTTGAGGGACAGGGATCCAGATACGCAGTATTTT
.	TRBV10-3	TRBJ1-2	.	CAISEELPGLGSGYTF	TGTGCCATCAGTGAGGAACTTCCGGGGTTAGGGTCCGGCTACACCTTC